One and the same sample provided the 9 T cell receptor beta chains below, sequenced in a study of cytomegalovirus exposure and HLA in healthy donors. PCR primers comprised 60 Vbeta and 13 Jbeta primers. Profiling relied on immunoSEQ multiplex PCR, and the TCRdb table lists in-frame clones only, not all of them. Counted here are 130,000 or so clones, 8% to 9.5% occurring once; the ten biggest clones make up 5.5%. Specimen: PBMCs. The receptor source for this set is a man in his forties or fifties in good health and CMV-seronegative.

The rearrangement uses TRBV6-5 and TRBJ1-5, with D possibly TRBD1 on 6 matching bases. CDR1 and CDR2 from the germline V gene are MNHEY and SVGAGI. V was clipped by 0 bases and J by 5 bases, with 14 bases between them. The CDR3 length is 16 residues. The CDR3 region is CASSYSPDRVYQPQHF. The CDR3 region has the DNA TGTGCCAGCAGTTACTCCCCGGACAGAGTCTATCAGCCCCAGCATTTT.

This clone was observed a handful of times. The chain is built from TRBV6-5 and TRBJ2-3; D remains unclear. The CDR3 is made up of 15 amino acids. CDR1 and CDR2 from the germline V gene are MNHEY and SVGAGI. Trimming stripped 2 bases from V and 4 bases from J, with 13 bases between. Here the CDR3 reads CASSYKTDLADTQYF. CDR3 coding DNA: TGTGCCAGCAGTTACAAGACCGACTTAGCAGATACGCAGTATTTT.

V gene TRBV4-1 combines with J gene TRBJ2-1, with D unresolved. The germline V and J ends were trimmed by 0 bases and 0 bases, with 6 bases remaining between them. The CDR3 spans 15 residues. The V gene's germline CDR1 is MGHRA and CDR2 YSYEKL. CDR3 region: CASSQDRSSYNEQFF. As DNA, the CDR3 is TGCGCCAGCAGCCAAGATCGTAGCTCCTACAATGAGCAGTTCTTC.

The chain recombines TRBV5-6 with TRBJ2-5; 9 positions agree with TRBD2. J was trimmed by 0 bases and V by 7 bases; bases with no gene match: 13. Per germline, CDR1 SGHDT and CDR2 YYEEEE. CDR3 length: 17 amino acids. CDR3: CASSFWASGGYQETQYF. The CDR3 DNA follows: TGTGCCAGCTCCTTTTGGGCCAGCGGGGGGTACCAAGAGACCCAGTACTTC.

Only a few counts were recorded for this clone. The CDR3 bases are TGTGCCAGCAGCTTGGGACAGAGCTCCTACAATGAGCAGTTCTTC. Translation gives CASSLGQSSYNEQFF. V usage is TRBV5-6 and J usage is TRBJ2-1; the D gene is possibly TRBD1 (5 bases). From germline, CDR1 is SGHDT and CDR2 YYEEEE. Trimming stripped 0 bases from V and 0 bases from J, with 7 bases between. The CDR3 consists of 15 residues.

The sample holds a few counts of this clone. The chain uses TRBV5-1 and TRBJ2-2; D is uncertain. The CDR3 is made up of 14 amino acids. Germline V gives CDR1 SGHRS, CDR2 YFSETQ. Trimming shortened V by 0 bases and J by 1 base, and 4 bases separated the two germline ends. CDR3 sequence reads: CASSLVQNTGELFF. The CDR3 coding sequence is TGCGCCAGCAGCTTGGTACAGAACACCGGGGAGCTGTTTTTT.

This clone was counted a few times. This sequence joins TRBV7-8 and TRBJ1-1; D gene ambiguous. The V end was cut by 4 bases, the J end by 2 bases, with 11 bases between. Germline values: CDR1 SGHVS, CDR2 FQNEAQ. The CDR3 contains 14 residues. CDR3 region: CASSYLGINTEAFF. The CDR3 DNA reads TGTGCCAGCAGCTATCTCGGGATAAACACTGAAGCTTTCTTT.

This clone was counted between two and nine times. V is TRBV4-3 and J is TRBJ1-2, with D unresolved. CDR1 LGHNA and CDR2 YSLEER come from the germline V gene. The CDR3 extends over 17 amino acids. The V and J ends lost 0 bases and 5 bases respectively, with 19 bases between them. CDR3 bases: TGCGCCAGCAGCCAAGATCGAGGCACCAAGAGGGCATATGGCTACACCTTC. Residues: CASSQDRGTKRAYGYTF.

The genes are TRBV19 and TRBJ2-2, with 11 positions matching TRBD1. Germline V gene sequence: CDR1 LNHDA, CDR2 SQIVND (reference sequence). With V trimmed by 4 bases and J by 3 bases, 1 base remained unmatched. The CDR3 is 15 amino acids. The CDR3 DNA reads TGTGCCAGTAGTAGGGGACAGGGGGACACCGGGGAGCTGTTTTTT. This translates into CASSRGQGDTGELFF.